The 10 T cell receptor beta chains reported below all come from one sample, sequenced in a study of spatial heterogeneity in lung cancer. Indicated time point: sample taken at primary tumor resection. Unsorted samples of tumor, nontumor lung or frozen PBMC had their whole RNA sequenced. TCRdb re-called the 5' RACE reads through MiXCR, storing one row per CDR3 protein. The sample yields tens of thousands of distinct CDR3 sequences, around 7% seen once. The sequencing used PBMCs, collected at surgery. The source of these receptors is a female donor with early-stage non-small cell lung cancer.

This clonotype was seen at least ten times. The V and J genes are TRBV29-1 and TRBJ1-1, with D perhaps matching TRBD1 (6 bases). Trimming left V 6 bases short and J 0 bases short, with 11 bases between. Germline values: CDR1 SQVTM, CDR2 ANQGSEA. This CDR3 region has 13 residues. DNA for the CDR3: TGCAGCGTGGCCGGGACACTGAACACTGAAGCTTTCTTT. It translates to CSVAGTLNTEAFF.

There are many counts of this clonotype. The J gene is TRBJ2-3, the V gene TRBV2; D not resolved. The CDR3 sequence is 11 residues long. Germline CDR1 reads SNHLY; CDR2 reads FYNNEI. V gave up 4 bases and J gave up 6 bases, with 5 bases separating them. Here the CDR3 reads CASSGWDTQYF. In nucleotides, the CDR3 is TGTGCCAGCAGTGGGTGGGATACGCAGTATTTT.

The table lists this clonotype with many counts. CDR3 bases: TGTGCCAGCAGCTCAGCCCACGACGGGGTTCCCGAGCAGTACTTC. Protein: CASSSAHDGVPEQYF. V and J are TRBV3-1 and TRBJ2-7, with D tentatively TRBD2 (5 bases). The CDR3 is 15 residues long. V shed 5 bases and J shed 6 bases, with 20 bases lying between them. Per germline, CDR1 LGHDT and CDR2 YNNKEL (reference sequence).

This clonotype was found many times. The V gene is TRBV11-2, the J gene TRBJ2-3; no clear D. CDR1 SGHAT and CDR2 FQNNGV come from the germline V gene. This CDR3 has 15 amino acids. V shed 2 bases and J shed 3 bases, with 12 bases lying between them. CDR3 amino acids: CASSLMWSPTDTQYF. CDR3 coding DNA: TGTGCCAGCAGCTTAATGTGGAGTCCAACAGATACGCAGTATTTT.

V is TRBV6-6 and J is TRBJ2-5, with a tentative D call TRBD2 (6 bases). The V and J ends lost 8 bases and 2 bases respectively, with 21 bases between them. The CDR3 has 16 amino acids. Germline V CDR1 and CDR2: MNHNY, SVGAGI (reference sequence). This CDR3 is CASRFWSRGRQETQYF. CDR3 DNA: TGTGCCAGCCGGTTTTGGTCGCGGGGCCGACAAGAGACCCAGTACTTC.

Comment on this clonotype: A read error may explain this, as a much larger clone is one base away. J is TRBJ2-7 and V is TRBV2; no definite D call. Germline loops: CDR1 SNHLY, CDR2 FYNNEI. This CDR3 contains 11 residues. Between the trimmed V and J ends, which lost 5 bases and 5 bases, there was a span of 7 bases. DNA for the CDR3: TGTGCCAGCAGTCGATCCCACGAGCAGTACTTC. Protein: CASSRSHEQYF.

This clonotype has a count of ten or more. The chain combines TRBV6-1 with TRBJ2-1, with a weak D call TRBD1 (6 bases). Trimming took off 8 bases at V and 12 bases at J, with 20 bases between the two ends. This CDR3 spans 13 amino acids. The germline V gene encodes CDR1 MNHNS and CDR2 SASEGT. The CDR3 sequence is CASYRTEDRLQFF. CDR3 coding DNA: TGTGCCAGCTATCGGACAGAGGACCGATTGCAGTTCTTC.

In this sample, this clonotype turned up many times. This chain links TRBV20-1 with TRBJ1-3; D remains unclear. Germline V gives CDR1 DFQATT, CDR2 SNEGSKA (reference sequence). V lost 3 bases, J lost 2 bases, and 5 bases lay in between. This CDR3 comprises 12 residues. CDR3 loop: CSARGTGNTIYF. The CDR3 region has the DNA TGCAGTGCTAGGGGAACTGGAAACACCATATATTTT.

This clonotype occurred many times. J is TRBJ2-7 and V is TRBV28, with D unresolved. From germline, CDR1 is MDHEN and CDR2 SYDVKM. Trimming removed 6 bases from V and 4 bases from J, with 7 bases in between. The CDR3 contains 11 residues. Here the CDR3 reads CASRDFYEQYF. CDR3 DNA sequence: TGTGCCAGCAGGGATTTTTACGAGCAGTACTTC.

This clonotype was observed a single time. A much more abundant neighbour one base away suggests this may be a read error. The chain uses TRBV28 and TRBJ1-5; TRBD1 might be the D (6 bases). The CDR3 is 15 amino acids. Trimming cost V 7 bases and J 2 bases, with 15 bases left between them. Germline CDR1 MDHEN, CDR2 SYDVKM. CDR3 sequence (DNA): TGTGCCAGCACAACAGGGCTTTGGGGCAATCAGCCCCAGCATTTT. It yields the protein CASTTGLWGNQPQHF. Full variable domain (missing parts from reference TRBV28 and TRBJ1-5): DVKVTQSSRYLVKRTGEKVFLECVQDMDHENMFWYRQDPGLGLRLIYFSYDVKMKEKGDIPEGYSVSREKKERFSLILESASTNQTSMYLCASTTGLWGNQPQHFGDGTRLSIL.